Listed below are T cell receptor beta chains from one sample, sequenced in a study of blood T cell repertoires in COVID-19. Measured with immunoSEQ multiplex PCR; TCRdb has only the in-frame clones, and not every one. The sample has about 190,000 clones, roughly 87% seen once. Sequenced material: peripheral blood. Source of these receptors: a woman in her sixties or seventies with COVID-19, enrolled during active disease. Both conserved end residues are part of each CDR3. The order of the fields is V gene, CDR3 length, CDR3 protein.

V gene: TRBV24-1; CDR3 length: 13; CDR3 protein: CATSDMTGGEQYF
V gene: TRBV20-1; CDR3 length: 10; CDR3 protein: CSAGQTEAFF
V gene: TRBV28; CDR3 length: 16; CDR3 protein: CASSYRQAPQKDTQYF
V gene: TRBV7-9; CDR3 length: 14; CDR3 protein: CASSSDGTQNIQYF
V gene: TRBV10-1; CDR3 length: 13; CDR3 protein: CASTWTGEYEQYF
V gene: TRBV18; CDR3 length: 16; CDR3 protein: CASSPGGRVTYNEQFF
V gene: TRBV5-4; CDR3 length: 13; CDR3 protein: CASSPPGLGGYTF
V gene: TRBV5-4; CDR3 length: 18; CDR3 protein: CASSLAGVAGGKNTEAFF
V gene: TRBV7-2; CDR3 length: 15; CDR3 protein: CASSLAPAASYEQYF
V gene: TRBV3-1/TRBV3-2; CDR3 length: 15; CDR3 protein: CASSQDLRSGTDKFF
V gene: TRBV11-3; CDR3 length: 15; CDR3 protein: CASSFGPPNYNEQFF
V gene: TRBV19; CDR3 length: 16; CDR3 protein: CASSLSPGGRKNIQYF
V gene: TRBV9; CDR3 length: 14; CDR3 protein: CASSVSGSDTEAFF
V gene: TRBV6-5; CDR3 length: 14; CDR3 protein: CASSQRDTLTEAFF
V gene: TRBV5-5; CDR3 length: 16; CDR3 protein: CASSSGTGSTFYGYTF
V gene: TRBV6-5; CDR3 length: 15; CDR3 protein: CASSSRQGVHQPQHF
V gene: TRBV27; CDR3 length: 14; CDR3 protein: CASSLLGQTETQYF
V gene: TRBV28; CDR3 length: 13; CDR3 protein: CASSLWRTSEAFF
V gene: TRBV14; CDR3 length: 16; CDR3 protein: CASSQDLPGVTGELFF
V gene: TRBV6-5; CDR3 length: 14; CDR3 protein: CASSPGTGISPLHF
V gene: TRBV5-5; CDR3 length: 13; CDR3 protein: CASSRRRGTEAFF
V gene: TRBV19; CDR3 length: 18; CDR3 protein: CASTHHAGTGGFSQPQHF
V gene: TRBV6-5; CDR3 length: 13; CDR3 protein: CASNWDWNTEAFF
V gene: TRBV5-1; CDR3 length: 14; CDR3 protein: CASSSSAGGEELFF
V gene: TRBV27; CDR3 length: 14; CDR3 protein: CASSLTGSTDTQYF
V gene: TRBV11-3; CDR3 length: 18; CDR3 protein: CASSPGQWPGGSTDTQYF
V gene: TRBV29-1; CDR3 length: 15; CDR3 protein: CSVELPGQINEKLFF
V gene: TRBV5-6; CDR3 length: 11; CDR3 protein: CASSFGLAENF
V gene: TRBV19; CDR3 length: 16; CDR3 protein: CASSTTAFTLNQPQHF
V gene: TRBV7-3; CDR3 length: 13; CDR3 protein: CASSAPGVHEQFF
V gene: TRBV7-8; CDR3 length: 15; CDR3 protein: CASTPGQGAEQPQHF
V gene: TRBV28; CDR3 length: 16; CDR3 protein: CASSPIQGAAGEKLFF
V gene: TRBV9; CDR3 length: 15; CDR3 protein: CASRDTGEANYGYTF
V gene: TRBV18; CDR3 length: 16; CDR3 protein: CASSPGLAPNTGELFF
V gene: TRBV5-1; CDR3 length: 14; CDR3 protein: CASSLDGVNTEAFF
V gene: TRBV6-6; CDR3 length: 16; CDR3 protein: CASSPRGGRNQETQYF
V gene: TRBV9; CDR3 length: 13; CDR3 protein: CASSGGTNTEAFF
V gene: TRBV5-1; CDR3 length: 15; CDR3 protein: CASSLGPSATYEQYF
V gene: TRBV28; CDR3 length: 20; CDR3 protein: CASSLYPGVPLLYSNQPQHF
V gene: TRBV5-1; CDR3 length: 14; CDR3 protein: CASSPSKAGYGYTF